Below are 9 T cell receptor beta chains sequenced from a single sample in a study of cytomegalovirus exposure and HLA in healthy donors. The PCR ran on 60 Vbeta and 13 Jbeta primers. The protocol was immunoSEQ multiplex PCR, while the TCRdb copy is restricted to in-frame clones and leaves out a portion. The table lists under 150,000 clones, roughly 73% of them singletons. The specimen was PBMCs. These receptors were taken from a woman in her forties in good health and CMV-seronegative.

This clone was found once. V and J are TRBV28 and TRBJ1-5; D not certain. The CDR3 is made up of 15 amino acids. V was trimmed by 3 bases and J by 6 bases, leaving 15 bases between them. Germline V gene data show CDR1 as MDHEN and CDR2 as SYDVKM. The CDR3 is CASSLARGSGQPQHF. The DNA of the CDR3 is TGTGCCAGCAGTTTGGCGAGAGGGTCGGGTCAGCCCCAGCATTTT.

The V call is TRBV18, the J call TRBJ1-3; D perhaps matches TRBD1 (5 bases). The ends were cut back, 2 bases at V and 4 bases at J, with 12 bases in the middle. The length of the CDR3 is 15 residues. Germline V lookup: CDR1 KGHSH, CDR2 LQKENI. CDR3 region: CASSPTGETGNTIYF. The CDR3 region has the DNA TGTGCCAGCTCACCAACGGGGGAAACCGGAAACACCATATATTTT.

The chain joins TRBV10-3 to TRBJ2-3; TRBD2 matches 13 bases. J lost 5 bases, V lost 8 bases, and 10 bases had no gene match. The CDR3 totals 16 residues. The germline V gene has CDR1 ENHRY and CDR2 SYGVKD. The CDR3: CAIRAGTSGAGDTQYF. CDR3 DNA sequence: TGTGCCATCCGCGCCGGGACTAGCGGGGCGGGAGATACGCAGTATTTT.

There are a few counts of this clone. An end of the junction differs from the germline gene, which may be a read error. The J gene is TRBJ2-5, the V gene TRBV7-9; possible D gene TRBD1, 6 bases. There are 18 residues in the CDR3. CDR1 is SEHNR and CDR2 is FQNEAQ in the germline V gene (reference sequence). In nucleotides, the CDR3 is TGTTCCAGCAGCCCCCGGGGTGGGACAACTTCAATTCCGGAGACCCAGTACTTC. It translates to CSSSPRGGTTSIPETQYF. Complete variable domain (other parts from reference TRBV7-9 and TRBJ2-5): DTGVSQNPRHKITKRGQNVTFRCDPISEHNRLYWYRQTLGQGPEFLTYFQNEAQLEKSRLLSDRFSAERPKGSFSTLEIQRTEQGDSAMYLCSSSPRGGTTSIPETQYFGPGTRLLVL.

V and J are TRBV9 and TRBJ2-5; 11 bases line up with TRBD2. CDR1 and CDR2 (germline): SGDLS, YYNGEE. After removal of 0 bases from V and 5 bases from J, the junction contained 9 bases not matched to a gene. The CDR3 sequence is 17 residues long. The CDR3 region is CASSVGGLAGGLETQYF. CDR3 coding DNA: TGTGCCAGCAGCGTAGGAGGTTTAGCGGGGGGGCTGGAGACCCAGTACTTC. The full variable domain, rest sourced from reference TRBV9 and TRBJ2-5, is DSGVTQTPKHLITATGQRVTLRCSPRSGDLSVYWYQQSLDQGLQFLIQYYNGEERAKGNILERFSAQQFPDLHSELNLSSLELGDSALYFCASSVGGLAGGLETQYFGPGTRLLVL.

The J gene is TRBJ2-7, the V gene TRBV6-1; D gene ambiguous. There are 20 residues in the CDR3. Germline CDR1 is MNHNS and CDR2 is SASEGT. The V and J ends lost 1 base and 3 bases respectively, with 28 bases between them. The CDR3, as DNA: TGTGCCAGCAGTGAAGGAGGTGGCATTTTGACCCGGTCACGTAACTACGAGCAGTACTTC. Translated: CASSEGGGILTRSRNYEQYF.

The chain has TRBV28 and TRBJ2-2, with D perhaps matching TRBD2 (5 bases). The germline V gene encodes CDR1 MDHEN and CDR2 SYDVKM. V lost 11 bases and J lost 2, with 12 bases in between. The CDR3 runs to 13 residues. The CDR3 here is CAASGFNTGELFF. CDR3 coding DNA: TGTGCCGCCTCGGGGTTCAACACCGGGGAGCTGTTTTTT.

This clone was observed a few times. This rearrangement joins TRBV6-5 to TRBJ1-4; D not certain. This CDR3 contains 15 residues. The V end lost 0 bases, the J end lost 7 bases, and 12 bases lay between the germline ends. CDR1 is MNHEY, CDR2 SVGAGI, per germline. For the CDR3, the DNA is TGTGCCAGCAGTTACTCGTCGACTGGCCGTGAAAAACTGTTTTTT. As protein: CASSYSSTGREKLFF.

V and J are TRBV7-2 and TRBJ2-1, with a tentative D call TRBD1 (6 bases). Trimming shortened V by 5 bases and J by 4 bases, and 12 bases separated the two germline ends. The germline V gene has CDR1 SGHTA and CDR2 FQGNSA. This CDR3 region has 14 residues. The DNA of the CDR3 is TGTGCCAGCAGCCCGGGACAATCTTACAATGAGCAGTTCTTC. Residues: CASSPGQSYNEQFF.